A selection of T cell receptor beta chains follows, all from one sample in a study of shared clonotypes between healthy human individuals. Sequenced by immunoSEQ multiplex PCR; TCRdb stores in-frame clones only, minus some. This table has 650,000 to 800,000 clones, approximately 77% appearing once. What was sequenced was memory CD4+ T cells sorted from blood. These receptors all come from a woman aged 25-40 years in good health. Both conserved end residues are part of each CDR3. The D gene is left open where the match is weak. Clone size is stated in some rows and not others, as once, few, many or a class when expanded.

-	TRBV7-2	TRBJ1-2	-	TGTGCCAGCAGCTTAGATCACAGACCCTATGGCTACACCTTC	CASSLDHRPYGYTF
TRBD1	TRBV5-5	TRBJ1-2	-	TGTGCCAGCAGCCTCCAACGTGGTCAGGGGGCACGTGGCTACACCTTC	CASSLQRGQGARGYTF
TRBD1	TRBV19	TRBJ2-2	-	TGTGCCAGTAGTACCGGACAGGGTGGCACCGGGGAGCTGTTTTTT	CASSTGQGGTGELFF
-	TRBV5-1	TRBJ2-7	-	TGCGCCAGCAGCCCCGGACACGGGAGCTCCTACGAGCAGTACTTC	CASSPGHGSSYEQYF
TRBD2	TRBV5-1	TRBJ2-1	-	TGCGCCAGCAGCATAGTAGCGGGAGATATGGGGGATGAGCAGTTCTTC	CASSIVAGDMGDEQFF
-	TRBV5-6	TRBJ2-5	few	TGTGCCAGCAGCCCTTCCCAGTACTTC	CASSPSQYF
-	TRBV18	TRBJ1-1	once	TGTGCCAGCTCACCGGGCGATCCGGGCGATGGGACTGAAGCTTTCTTT	CASSPGDPGDGTEAFF
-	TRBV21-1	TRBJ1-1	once	TGTGCCAGCAGCCCGGACCAGGCGCCAGCTTTCTTT	CASSPDQAPAFF
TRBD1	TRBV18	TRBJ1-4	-	TGTGCCAGCTCACCCAATCCGGGACAGACCGAAAAACTGTTTTTT	CASSPNPGQTEKLFF
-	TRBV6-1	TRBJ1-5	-	TGTGCCAGCAGTGACGGACAGATCAATCAGCCCCAGCATTTT	CASSDGQINQPQHF
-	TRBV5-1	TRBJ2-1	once	TGCGCCAGCAGTCTGCAAGGTACAGTTTACAATGAGCAGTTCTTC	CASSLQGTVYNEQFF
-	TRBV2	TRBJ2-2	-	TGTGCCAGCACCTATACCACAGAGACCGGGGAGCTGTTTTTT	CASTYTTETGELFF
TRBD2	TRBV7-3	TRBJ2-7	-	TGTGCCAGCAGCTTATACCCGGGAGGGCCCTACGAGCAGTACTTC	CASSLYPGGPYEQYF
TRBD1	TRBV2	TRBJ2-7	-	TGTGCCAGCAGTCTACGGGACAGGGGAGGGGAGCAGTACTTC	CASSLRDRGGEQYF
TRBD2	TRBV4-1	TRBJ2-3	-	TGCGCCAGCGGTAGGACTAGCGGGGCAGATACGCAGTATTTT	CASGRTSGADTQYF
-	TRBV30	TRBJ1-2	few	TGTGCCTGGAGTCCAACGGACAAGAGGGACTATGGCTACACCTTC	CAWSPTDKRDYGYTF
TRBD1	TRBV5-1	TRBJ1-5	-	TGCGCCAGCAGCTTGGAGGGGGCGATGGGTCAGCCCCAGCATTTT	CASSLEGAMGQPQHF
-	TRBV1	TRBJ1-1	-	TGCACCAGCCTTCCGGACTTACACGCAAGGTCTGAAGCTTTCTTT	CTSLPDLHARSEAFF
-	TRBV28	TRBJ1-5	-	TGTGCCAGCAGCCCCCGAAGGAGCAATCAGCCCCAGCATTTT	CASSPRRSNQPQHF
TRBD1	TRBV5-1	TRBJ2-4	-	TGCGCCAGCAGCCGGGACAGGGGAAACATTCAGTACTTC	CASSRDRGNIQYF
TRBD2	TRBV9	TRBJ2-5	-	TGTGCCAGCAGCCCTGCTAGGCTAGCGGGAGAAGGAATCCAAGAGACCCAGTACTTC	CASSPARLAGEGIQETQYF
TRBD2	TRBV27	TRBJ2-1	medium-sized	TGTGCCAGCAGTCCTAGCGGGTCTGATGAGCAGTTCTTC	CASSPSGSDEQFF
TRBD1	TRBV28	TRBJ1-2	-	TGTGCCAGCAGTTTGGCAGGGGGAGGCTACACCTTC	CASSLAGGGYTF
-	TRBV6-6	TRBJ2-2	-	TGTGCCAGCAGTTACTCAGGGACGAACACCGGGGAGCTGTTTTTT	CASSYSGTNTGELFF
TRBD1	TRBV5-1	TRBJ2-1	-	TGCGCCAGCAGCTGGGGACAGGGGGCAGATGAGCAGTTCTTC	CASSWGQGADEQFF
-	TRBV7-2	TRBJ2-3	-	TGTGCCAGCGGATTCACAGATACGCAGTATTTT	CASGFTDTQYF
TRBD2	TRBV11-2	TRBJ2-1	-	TGTGCCAGCAGCTTAACCCGTAGCGGGATTTCCAATGAGCAGTTCTTC	CASSLTRSGISNEQFF
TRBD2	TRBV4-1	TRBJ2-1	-	TGCGCCAGCAGCCAAGGGGGCGGGAGGACGTTGGGTGAGCAGTTCTTC	CASSQGGGRTLGEQFF
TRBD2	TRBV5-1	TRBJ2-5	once	TGCGCCAGCAGCTTGGCTCTAGCGGGAGCCGAGAAGACCCAGTACTTC	CASSLALAGAEKTQYF
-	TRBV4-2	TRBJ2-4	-	TGTGCCAGCAGCCAATTTGTTTCGGGCAGCGGAAACATTCAGTACTTC	CASSQFVSGSGNIQYF
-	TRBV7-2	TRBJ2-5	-	TGTGCCAGCAGCTTAGGTATCTTCGGGCAGACCCAGTACTTC	CASSLGIFGQTQYF
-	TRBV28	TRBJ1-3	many	TGTGCCAGCAGGCGCCAGGCATCTGGAAACACCATATATTTT	CASRRQASGNTIYF
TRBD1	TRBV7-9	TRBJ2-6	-	TGTGCCAGCAGCTTAGCGCTGACAGGGGTAGGCTCTGGGGCCAACGTCCTGACTTTC	CASSLALTGVGSGANVLTF
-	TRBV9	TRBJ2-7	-	TGTGCCAGCAGCGTAGAGGTCAGTTTCCACGAGCAGTACTTC	CASSVEVSFHEQYF
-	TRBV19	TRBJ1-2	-	TGTGCCAGTAGTCCTCAGGGGTCCCGCGGGGGCTACACCTTC	CASSPQGSRGGYTF
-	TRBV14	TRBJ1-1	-	TGTGCCAGCAGCCAGGAATGGGGACTTTCAAACACTGAAGCTTTCTTT	CASSQEWGLSNTEAFF
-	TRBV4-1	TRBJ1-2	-	TGCGCCAGCAGCCAAGACCTTACACGGGGCCACACCTTC	CASSQDLTRGHTF
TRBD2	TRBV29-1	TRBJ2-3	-	TGCAGCGCGGCCCTAGCGGGGTGGGAGGATACGCAGTATTTT	CSAALAGWEDTQYF
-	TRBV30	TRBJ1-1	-	TGTGCCTGGAGTGTACAGGGTATAACTGAAGCTTTCTTT	CAWSVQGITEAFF
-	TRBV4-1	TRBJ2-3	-	TGCGCCAGCAGCCAAGACAGTTATACGCAGTATTTT	CASSQDSYTQYF
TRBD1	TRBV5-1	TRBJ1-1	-	TGCGCCAGCAGCGATAACAGGGGTTCCGAAGCTTTCTTT	CASSDNRGSEAFF
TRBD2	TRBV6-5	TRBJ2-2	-	TGTGCCAGCAGTTCAGGCGGGGGGCGGAACACCGGGGAGCTGTTTTTT	CASSSGGGRNTGELFF
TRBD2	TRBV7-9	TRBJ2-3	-	TGTGCCAGTAGCGGGGTCACAGATACGCAGTATTTT	CASSGVTDTQYF
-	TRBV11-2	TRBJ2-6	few	TGTGCCAGCTTATTCTCTGGGGCCAACGTCCTGACTTTC	CASLFSGANVLTF
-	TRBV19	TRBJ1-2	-	TGTGCCAGTAGTTCCCGACAGCTTTATGGCTACACCTTC	CASSSRQLYGYTF
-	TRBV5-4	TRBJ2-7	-	TGTGCCAGCAGCGGTGGGGACGAGCAGTACTTC	CASSGGDEQYF
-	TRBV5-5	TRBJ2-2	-	TGTGCCAGCAGCAAGGACCCACAGGCCACCGGGGAGCTGTTTTTT	CASSKDPQATGELFF